A selection of T cell receptor beta chains follows, all from one sample in a study of cytomegalovirus exposure and HLA in healthy donors. Using immunoSEQ multiplex PCR, the repertoire was profiled, and TCRdb retains in-frame clones only, with some absent. Here the sample spans 90,000 or so clones, 85% being singletons. Sequencing was carried out using PBMCs. The receptors originated from a man aged 18 to 29 in good health and CMV-seropositive. Each CDR3 is given with its conserved first and last residue. Fields, in order: V gene, CDR3 length, J gene, clone size, D gene, CDR3 DNA, CDR3 protein. A D gene is named only where the DNA matches it firmly. Only part of the rows carry a size: once, few, many, or a class if the clone is expanded.

>TRBV28|16|TRBJ2-3|-|TRBD2
TGTGCCAGCAGTCTAGGACTAGCGGGATCCACAGATACGCAGTATTTT
CASSLGLAGSTDTQYF
>TRBV5-6|14|TRBJ1-4|-|-
TGTGCCAGCAGCTTGTTGGGGGGGCATGAAAAACTGTTTTTT
CASSLLGGHEKLFF
>TRBV28|14|TRBJ2-7|once|-
TGTGCCAGCAGTTCGGCCTTAGCGTACGCGGAGCAGTACTTC
CASSSALAYAEQYF
>TRBV18|15|TRBJ2-5|-|TRBD1
TGTGCCAGCTCACCTCCGGGACAGGGGCGAGAGACCCAGTACTTC
CASSPPGQGRETQYF
>TRBV7-9|16|TRBJ2-7|-|-
TGTGCCAGCAGCTTAGCCGGCCTGGAGTTTTCCTACGAGCAGTACTTC
CASSLAGLEFSYEQYF
>TRBV10-1|18|TRBJ2-1|-|TRBD2
TGCGCCAGCAGCCCACCACTAGCGGGAGGCTTCTCCTACAATGAGCAGTTCTTC
CASSPPLAGGFSYNEQFF
>TRBV5-1|14|TRBJ2-1|-|-
TGCGCCAGCAGCTTGGGGTCTGTGGGCGATGAGCAGTTCTTC
CASSLGSVGDEQFF
>TRBV28|15|TRBJ2-2|-|-
TGTGCCAGCAGTTCCGGGACACCGAACACCGGGGAGCTGTTTTTT
CASSSGTPNTGELFF
>TRBV7-2|15|TRBJ2-3|-|TRBD2
TGTGCCAGCAGCTTAGCAGCGGGGGGGTCAGATACGCAGTATTTT
CASSLAAGGSDTQYF
>TRBV2|10|TRBJ2-7|-|-
TGTGCCAGCAGTGCCCACGAGCAGTACTTC
CASSAHEQYF